These T cell receptor beta chains were read from a single sample in a study of response to subunit inactivated influenza vaccine. TCRdb called the RT-PCR reads again in MiXCR, with one record for every CDR3 protein. This repertoire shows about half a million distinct CDR3 sequences, around 8% found once; its top ten account for over 10%. Sequenced here: PBMCs from blood, sampled about 24 months after vaccination. The receptors stem from a man between 50 and 69 years old who received an inactivated influenza vaccine. Both conserved end residues are part of each CDR3. A D gene is named only where the DNA matches it firmly. Not all rows give a size; the values are once, few, many and, for expanded clones, a class.

cdr3_nt cdr3_aa clone_size j_call d_call v_call
TGTGCCAGCAGTTTAGGCGGGATGGGGCCCTACGAGCAGTACTTC CASSLGGMGPYEQYF many TRBJ2-7 NA TRBV12-3/TRBV12-4
TGTGCCAGCAGTTCCCCGGGGGGGCGGGCCACAGATACGCAGTATTTT CASSSPGGRATDTQYF few TRBJ2-3 TRBD2 TRBV28
TGTGCCAGCAGTTACGTTAGCGGGGGGGCATACGATACGCAGTATTTT CASSYVSGGAYDTQYF few TRBJ2-3 TRBD2 TRBV6-5
TGCGCCAGCAGCCAAGCCCCCAATCAGCCCCAGCATTTT CASSQAPNQPQHF few TRBJ1-5 NA TRBV4-1
TGCGCCAGCAGCTTGCAGGGGGGAGCGTCGAGAGAGACCCAGTACTTC CASSLQGGASRETQYF NA TRBJ2-5 NA TRBV5-1
TGCAGTGCTAGGTTTAGCGGAAGCTCCTACGAGCAGTACTTC CSARFSGSSYEQYF NA TRBJ2-7 NA TRBV20-1
TGCGCCAGCAGCAAGGGACAGGGTGACACCGGGGAGCTGTTTTTT CASSKGQGDTGELFF many TRBJ2-2 TRBD1 TRBV5-1
TGTGCCAGCAGCTTGCTTAGCGACGGACACACCATATATTTT CASSLLSDGHTIYF NA TRBJ1-3 NA TRBV7-9
TGCAGTGCTAGACCCACTAGCTTTTATGAGCAGTTCTTC CSARPTSFYEQFF few TRBJ2-1 NA TRBV20-1
TGTGCCAGCAGCAAAGCAGAAGATTTACAGGGGGCGCGAATCCAAGAGACCCAGTACTTC CASSKAEDLQGARIQETQYF NA TRBJ2-5 NA TRBV21-1
TGTGCCAGCAGCCAAGCGGGAGACAGTAATGAAAAACTGTTTTTT CASSQAGDSNEKLFF few TRBJ1-4 NA TRBV4-2
TGCGCCAGCAGCTTGGGGCCCGGGAAGAACACCGGGGAGCTGTTTTTT CASSLGPGKNTGELFF many TRBJ2-2 NA TRBV5-1
TGTGCCAGCAGCTTATACTACGGGGCTGATCGACGGGAGACCCAGTACTTC CASSLYYGADRRETQYF NA TRBJ2-5 NA TRBV7-8
TGTGCCACCAGCAGAGACAGGGAGTTAGAGACCCAGTACTTC CATSRDRELETQYF few TRBJ2-5 NA TRBV15